The 16 T cell receptor beta chains listed next were all sequenced from one sample in a study of cytomegalovirus exposure and HLA in healthy donors. The PCR made use of 60 Vbeta and 13 Jbeta primers. Profiling relied on immunoSEQ multiplex PCR, and the TCRdb table lists in-frame clones only, not all of them. The sample records 150,000 or so clones, 75% to 80% being singletons. The sequencing input was PBMCs. These receptors were collected from a male donor in good health and CMV-seronegative.

The chain has TRBV18 and TRBJ2-7; no clear D gene. Germline values: CDR1 KGHSH, CDR2 LQKENI. Trimming cost V 4 bases and J 2 bases, with 9 bases left between them. There are 13 residues in the CDR3. CDR3 residues: CASSRLGTYEQYF. In nucleotides, the CDR3 is TGTGCCAGCTCACGACTTGGCACCTACGAGCAGTACTTC. The whole variable domain, filled in from reference TRBV18 and TRBJ2-7, reads NAGVMQNPRHLVRRRGQEARLRCSPMKGHSHVYWYRQLPEEGLKFMVYLQKENIIDESGMPKERFSAEFPKEGPSILRIQQVVRGDSAAYFCASSRLGTYEQYFGPGTRLTVT.

The V gene is TRBV15, the J gene TRBJ1-1, with TRBD1 as a possible D gene (6 bases). The germline V gene has CDR1 LNHNV and CDR2 YYDKDF (reference sequence). The CDR3 consists of 17 residues. V lost 1 base, J lost 3 bases, and 18 bases lay in between. The CDR3 spells CATSRVGTGTLYTEAFF. The CDR3 bases are TGTGCCACCAGCAGAGTCGGAACCGGGACACTATACACTGAAGCTTTCTTT.

The chain is built from TRBV6-5 and TRBJ2-7, with a weak D call TRBD1 (5 bases). V gave up 5 bases and J gave up 0 bases, with 8 bases separating them. From germline, CDR1 is MNHEY and CDR2 SVGAGI. The CDR3 has 13 amino acids. The CDR3 spells CASSRTPSYEQYF. CDR3 nucleotide sequence: TGTGCCAGCAGTCGGACACCCTCCTACGAGCAGTACTTC.

V usage is TRBV19 and J usage is TRBJ2-2; 7 nucleotides match TRBD1. The V gene's germline CDR1 is LNHDA and CDR2 SQIVND (reference sequence). The V segment lost 6 bases and the J segment 1 base; nucleotides outside the gene matches: 8. The CDR3 sequence is 16 residues long. The CDR3 protein is CASSTSGTVNTGELFF. CDR3 DNA: TGTGCCAGTAGCACCTCGGGGACAGTGAACACCGGGGAGCTGTTTTTT.

The rearrangement joins TRBV2 to TRBJ2-7; TRBD2 matches 7 bases. The CDR3 contains 15 residues. Per germline, CDR1 SNHLY and CDR2 FYNNEI. Trimming cost V 4 bases and J 2 bases; bases outside gene matches: 8. CDR3 sequence: CASSGVLAKTYEQYF. The CDR3 DNA reads TGTGCCAGCAGTGGGGTACTAGCGAAGACCTACGAGCAGTACTTC.

The rearrangement links TRBV29-1 to TRBJ1-3, with D maybe TRBD1 (5 bases). The CDR3 extends over 13 amino acids. Trimming shortened V by 4 bases and J by 2 bases, and 9 bases separated the two germline ends. The germline gives CDR1 SQVTM, CDR2 ANQGSEA. CDR3 amino acids: CSVVWGAGNTIYF. The CDR3 DNA reads as TGCAGCGTTGTATGGGGGGCTGGAAACACCATATATTTT.

The chain is built from TRBV2 and TRBJ2-7, with 9 bases aligning to TRBD2. CDR1 and CDR2 (germline): SNHLY, FYNNEI. The CDR3 length is 12 residues. CDR3 DNA: TGTGCTTCAGCGGGGGGCTCCTACGAGCAGTACTTC. As protein: CASAGGSYEQYF. The full variable domain, rest sourced from reference TRBV2 and TRBJ2-7, is EPEVTQTPSHQVTQMGQEVILRCVPISNHLYFYWYRQILGQKVEFLVSFYNNEISEKSEIFDDQFSVERPDGSNFTLKIRSTKLEDSAMYFCASAGGSYEQYFGPGTRLTVT.

Details on this clone: A junction end diverges from the germline sequence, so it may reflect a read error. This chain uses TRBV27 with TRBJ2-6; a weak D match, TRBD1 (5 bases). The CDR3 has 17 residues. Looked up from germline, CDR1 is MNHEY and CDR2 is SMNVEV (reference sequence). The CDR3 region has the DNA TGTGCCAGCAGTTTCGGTGGGGCCAACCCTAGGGCCAACGTCCCGACTTTC. This translates into CASSFGGANPRANVPTF.

The chain employs TRBV9 and TRBJ1-1, with D unresolved. Germline values: CDR1 SGDLS, CDR2 YYNGEE. The CDR3 extends over 16 amino acids. V lost 2 bases and J 5 bases, leaving 19 bases between the germline ends. CDR3: CASSVASTPGKTEAFF. The CDR3 DNA reads TGTGCCAGCAGCGTCGCTTCGACCCCGGGGAAAACTGAAGCTTTCTTT.

The CDR3 bases are TGTGCCATCAGCTGGGACAGGGGTAATTCACCCCTCCACTTT. Amino acids: CAISWDRGNSPLHF. This sequence joins TRBV10-3 and TRBJ1-6; 10 bases match TRBD1. V shed 6 bases and J 6 bases; nucleotides not matched to a gene: 2. Germline values: CDR1 ENHRY, CDR2 SYGVKD. The CDR3 is made up of 14 amino acids.

This chain connects TRBV6-5 to TRBJ1-1, with 7 bases matching TRBD1. The trim removed 6 bases at V and 4 bases at J, leaving 11 bases unmatched. This CDR3 region has 15 residues. Germline lookup yields CDR1 MNHEY and CDR2 SVGAGI. The CDR3, as DNA: TGTGCCAGCAGACCCAGGGGGTTAGAGGGCACTGAAGCTTTCTTT. It translates to CASRPRGLEGTEAFF.

V gene TRBV7-6 combines with J gene TRBJ2-3; 14 bases match TRBD2. Germline V gene lookup returns CDR1 SGHVS and CDR2 FNYEAQ. Trimming took 3 bases from V and 3 from J; bases not matched to a gene: 11. The CDR3 sequence is 19 residues long. In nucleotides, the CDR3 is TGTGCCAGCAGCTTCTCCGGGGGACTAGCGGGAGACGGGACAGATACGCAGTATTTT. Protein: CASSFSGGLAGDGTDTQYF.

The chain is built from TRBV5-1 and TRBJ1-2; TRBD1 matches at 7 bases. Germline assignment: CDR1 SGHRS and CDR2 YFSETQ. V was clipped by 6 bases and J by 4 bases; unmatched bases: 9. The CDR3 has 14 residues. CDR3 residues: CASNQGDRSYGYTF. CDR3 DNA: TGCGCCAGCAATCAGGGGGATCGGAGCTATGGCTACACCTTC.

The chain couples TRBV28 to TRBJ1-4; D perhaps matches TRBD1 (6 bases). Trimming stripped 6 bases from V and 7 bases from J, with 9 bases between. The CDR3 is made up of 12 amino acids. Germline V gene lookup returns CDR1 MDHEN and CDR2 SYDVKM. The CDR3 region has the DNA TGTGCCAGCAGCTGGACAGCTGAAAAACTGTTTTTT. This encodes CASSWTAEKLFF.

The chain employs TRBV7-9 and TRBJ2-3, with TRBD2 matching over 8 bases. The CDR3 totals 16 residues. Trimming cost V 5 bases and J 2 bases; bases outside gene matches: 9. Looked up from germline, CDR1 is SEHNR and CDR2 is FQNEAQ (reference sequence). CDR3 nucleotides: TGTGCCAGCAGCCCGGGACTAGGACAGCCCACAGATACGCAGTATTTT. Amino acid sequence: CASSPGLGQPTDTQYF.

The chain joins TRBV6-6 to TRBJ1-1; D is unresolved. The CDR3 sequence is 12 residues long. Trimming stripped 8 bases from V and 4 bases from J, with 11 bases between. Germline CDR1 reads MNHNY; CDR2 reads SVGAGI (reference sequence). CDR3 sequence: CASGERITEAFF. The CDR3 coding sequence is TGTGCCAGCGGGGAGAGGATCACTGAAGCTTTCTTT.